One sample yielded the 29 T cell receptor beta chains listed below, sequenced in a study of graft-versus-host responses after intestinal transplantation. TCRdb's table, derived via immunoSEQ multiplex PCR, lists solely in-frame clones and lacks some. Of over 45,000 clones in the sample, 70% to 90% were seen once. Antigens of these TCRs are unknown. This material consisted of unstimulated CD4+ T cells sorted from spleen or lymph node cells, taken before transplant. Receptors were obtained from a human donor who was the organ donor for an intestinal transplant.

The CDR3 DNA sequence: TGTGCCAGCAGTGAATTCAGGGGGAGCGGGAGCAATCAGCCCCAGCATTTT. This gives the protein CASSEFRGSGSNQPQHF. The chain employs TRBV2 and TRBJ1-5; 7 nucleotides align to TRBD1. Germline V gives CDR1 SNHLY, CDR2 FYNNEI. The V and J ends lost 2 bases and 1 base, in that order; junction bases with no gene match: 8. The CDR3 sequence is 17 residues long.

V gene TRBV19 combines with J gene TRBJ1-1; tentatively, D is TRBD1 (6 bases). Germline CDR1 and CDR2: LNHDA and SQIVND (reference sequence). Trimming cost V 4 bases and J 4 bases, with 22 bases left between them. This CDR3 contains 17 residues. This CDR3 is CASSRSYRQVRGTEAFF. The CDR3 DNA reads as TGTGCCAGTAGTAGGAGCTACAGACAGGTCCGGGGCACTGAAGCTTTCTTT. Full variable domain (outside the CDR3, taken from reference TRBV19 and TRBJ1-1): DGGITQSPKYLFRKEGQNVTLSCEQNLNHDAMYWYRQDPGQGLRLIYYSQIVNDFQKGDIAEGYSVSREKKESFPLTVTSAQKNPTAFYLCASSRSYRQVRGTEAFFGQGTRLTVV.

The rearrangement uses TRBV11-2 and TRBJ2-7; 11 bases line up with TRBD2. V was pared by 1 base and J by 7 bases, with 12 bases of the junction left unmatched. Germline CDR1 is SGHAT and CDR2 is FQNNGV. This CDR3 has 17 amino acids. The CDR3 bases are TGTGCCAGCAGCTTAGTTGTGTCGACTAGCGGGACTCGAGAGCAGTACTTC. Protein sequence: CASSLVVSTSGTREQYF.

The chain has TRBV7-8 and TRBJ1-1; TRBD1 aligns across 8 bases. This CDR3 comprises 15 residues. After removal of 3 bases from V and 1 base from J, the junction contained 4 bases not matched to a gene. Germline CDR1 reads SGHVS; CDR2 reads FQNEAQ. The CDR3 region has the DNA TGTGCCAGCAGCTTCGTCGGGACAGGGAACACTGAAGCTTTCTTT. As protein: CASSFVGTGNTEAFF. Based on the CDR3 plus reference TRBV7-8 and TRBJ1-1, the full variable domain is GAGVSQSPRYKVAKRGQDVALRCDPISGHVSLFWYQQALGQGPEFLTYFQNEAQLDKSGLPSDRFFAERPEGSVSTLKIQRTQQEDSAVYLCASSFVGTGNTEAFFGQGTRLTVV.

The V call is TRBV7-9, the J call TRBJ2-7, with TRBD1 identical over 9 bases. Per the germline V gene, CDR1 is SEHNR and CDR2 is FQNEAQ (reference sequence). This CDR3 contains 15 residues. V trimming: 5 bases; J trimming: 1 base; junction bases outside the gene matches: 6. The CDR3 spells CASSGGTGRSYEQYF. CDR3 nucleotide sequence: TGTGCCAGCAGCGGAGGGACAGGGAGATCCTACGAGCAGTACTTC.

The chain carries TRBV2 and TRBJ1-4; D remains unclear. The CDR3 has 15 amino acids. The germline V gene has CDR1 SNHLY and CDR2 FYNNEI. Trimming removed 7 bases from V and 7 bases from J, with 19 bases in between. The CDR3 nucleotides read TGTGCCAGCACCCGAACGAGGTGGTACGTTGAAAAACTGTTTTTT. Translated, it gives CASTRTRWYVEKLFF.

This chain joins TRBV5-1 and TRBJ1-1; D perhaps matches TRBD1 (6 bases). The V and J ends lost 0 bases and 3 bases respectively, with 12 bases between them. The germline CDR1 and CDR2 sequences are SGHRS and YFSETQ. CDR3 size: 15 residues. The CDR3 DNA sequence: TGCGCCAGCAGCTTGGACAGGGTTTGGGACACTGAAGCTTTCTTT. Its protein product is CASSLDRVWDTEAFF.

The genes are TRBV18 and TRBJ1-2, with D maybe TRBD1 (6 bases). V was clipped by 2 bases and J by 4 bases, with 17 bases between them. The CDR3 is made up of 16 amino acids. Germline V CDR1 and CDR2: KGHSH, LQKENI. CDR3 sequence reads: CASSPSFAGESYGYTF. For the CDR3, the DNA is TGTGCCAGCTCACCATCTTTCGCAGGGGAGTCCTATGGCTACACCTTC.

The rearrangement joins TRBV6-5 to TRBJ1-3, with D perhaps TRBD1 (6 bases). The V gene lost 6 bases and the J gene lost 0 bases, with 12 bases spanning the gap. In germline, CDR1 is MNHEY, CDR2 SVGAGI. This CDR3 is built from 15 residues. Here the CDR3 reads CASRQDRFSGNTIYF. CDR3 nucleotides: TGTGCCAGCAGGCAAGACAGGTTCTCTGGAAACACCATATATTTT.

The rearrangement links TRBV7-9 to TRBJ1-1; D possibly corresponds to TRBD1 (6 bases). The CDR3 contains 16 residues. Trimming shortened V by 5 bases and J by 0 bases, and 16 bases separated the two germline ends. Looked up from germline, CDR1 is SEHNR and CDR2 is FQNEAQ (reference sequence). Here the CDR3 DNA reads TGTGCCAGCAGCCCTCGTCGGGGGGCGTTGAACACTGAAGCTTTCTTT. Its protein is CASSPRRGALNTEAFF.

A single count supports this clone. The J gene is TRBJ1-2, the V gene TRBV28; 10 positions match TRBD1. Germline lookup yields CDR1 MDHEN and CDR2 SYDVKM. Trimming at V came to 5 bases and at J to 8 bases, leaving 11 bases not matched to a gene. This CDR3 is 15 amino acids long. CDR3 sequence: CASSGTGTGDGGYTF. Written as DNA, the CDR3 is TGTGCCAGCAGTGGGACCGGGACAGGGGACGGCGGCTACACCTTC.

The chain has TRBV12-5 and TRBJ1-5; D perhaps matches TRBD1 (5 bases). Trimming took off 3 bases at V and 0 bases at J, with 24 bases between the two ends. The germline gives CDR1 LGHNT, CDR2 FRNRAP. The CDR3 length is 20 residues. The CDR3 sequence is CASGFGGWGGKLFSNQPQHF. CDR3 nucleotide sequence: TGTGCTAGTGGTTTCGGGGGTTGGGGGGGGAAACTCTTTAGCAATCAGCCCCAGCATTTT.

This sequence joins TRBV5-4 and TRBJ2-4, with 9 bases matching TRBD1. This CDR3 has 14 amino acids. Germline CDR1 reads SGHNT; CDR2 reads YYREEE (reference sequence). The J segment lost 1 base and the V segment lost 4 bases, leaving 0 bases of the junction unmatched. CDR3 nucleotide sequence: TGTGCCAGCAGCGGGACAGGGGCCAAAAACATTCAGTACTTC. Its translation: CASSGTGAKNIQYF.

The CDR3 region is CARSSPLAALSNTGELFF. DNA of the CDR3: TGTGCCAGAAGCTCCCCACTAGCAGCCTTGAGTAACACCGGGGAGCTGTTTTTT. V is TRBV5-3 and J is TRBJ2-2; tentatively, D is TRBD2 (6 bases). TRBV5-3 is annotated as an ORF whose role is uncertain. V was shortened by 3 bases and J by 2 bases, with 20 bases between the two germline ends. This CDR3 contains 18 residues.

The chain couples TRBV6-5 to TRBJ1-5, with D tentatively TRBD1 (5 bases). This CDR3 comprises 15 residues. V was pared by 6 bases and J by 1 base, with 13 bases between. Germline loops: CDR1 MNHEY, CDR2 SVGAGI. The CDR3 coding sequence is TGTGCCAGCAGCCAGGGAGGAAGAAGCAATCAGCCCCAGCATTTT. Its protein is CASSQGGRSNQPQHF.

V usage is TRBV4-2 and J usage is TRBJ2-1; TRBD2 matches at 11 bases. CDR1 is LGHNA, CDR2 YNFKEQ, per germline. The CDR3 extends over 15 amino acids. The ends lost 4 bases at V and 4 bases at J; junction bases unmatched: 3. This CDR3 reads CASSPRTSGYNEQFF. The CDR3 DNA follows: TGTGCCAGCAGCCCCCGGACTAGCGGGTACAATGAGCAGTTCTTC.

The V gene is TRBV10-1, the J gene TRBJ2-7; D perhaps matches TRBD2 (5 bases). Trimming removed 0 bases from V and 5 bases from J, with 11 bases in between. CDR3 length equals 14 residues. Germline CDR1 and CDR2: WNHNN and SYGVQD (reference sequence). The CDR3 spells CASSESSREDEQYF. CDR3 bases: TGCGCCAGCAGTGAGTCCTCCCGGGAAGACGAGCAGTACTTC.

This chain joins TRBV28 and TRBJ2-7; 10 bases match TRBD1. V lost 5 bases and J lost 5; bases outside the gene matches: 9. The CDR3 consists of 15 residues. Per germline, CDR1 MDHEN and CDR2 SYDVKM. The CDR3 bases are TGTGCCAGCAGTAGGTCCGGGACAGGGGTCCACGAGCAGTACTTC. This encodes CASSRSGTGVHEQYF.

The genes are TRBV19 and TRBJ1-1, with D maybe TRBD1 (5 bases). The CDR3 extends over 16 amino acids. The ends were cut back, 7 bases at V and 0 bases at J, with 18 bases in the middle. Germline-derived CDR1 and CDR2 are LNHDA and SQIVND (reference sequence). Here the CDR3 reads CASIWATTAMNTEAFF. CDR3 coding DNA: TGTGCCAGTATATGGGCAACGACAGCCATGAACACTGAAGCTTTCTTT.

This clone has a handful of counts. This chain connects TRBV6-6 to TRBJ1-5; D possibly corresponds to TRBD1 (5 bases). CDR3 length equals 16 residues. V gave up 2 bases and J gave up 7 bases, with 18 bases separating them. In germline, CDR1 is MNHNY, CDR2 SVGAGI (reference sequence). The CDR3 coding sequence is TGTGCCAGCAGTTACCCGAGGTCAGGGCAGTACCAGCCCCAGCATTTT. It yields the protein CASSYPRSGQYQPQHF.

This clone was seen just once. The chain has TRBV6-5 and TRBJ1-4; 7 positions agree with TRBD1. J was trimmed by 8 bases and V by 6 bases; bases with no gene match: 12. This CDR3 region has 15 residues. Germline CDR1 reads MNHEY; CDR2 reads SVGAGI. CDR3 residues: CASRRRQGQREKLFF. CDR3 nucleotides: TGTGCCAGCAGACGTAGACAGGGACAAAGAGAAAAACTGTTTTTT.

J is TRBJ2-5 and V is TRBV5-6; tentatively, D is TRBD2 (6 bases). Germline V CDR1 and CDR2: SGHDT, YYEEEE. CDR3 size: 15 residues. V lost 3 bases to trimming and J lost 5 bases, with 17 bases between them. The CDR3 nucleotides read TGTGCCAGCAGCTCGGAAATCGACGGAGGGGAGACCCAGTACTTC. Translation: CASSSEIDGGETQYF. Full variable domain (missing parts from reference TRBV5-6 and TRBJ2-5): DAGVTQSPTHLIKTRGQQVTLRCSPKSGHDTVSWYQQALGQGPQFIFQYYEEEERQRGNFPDRFSGHQFPNYSSELNVNALLLGDSALYLCASSSEIDGGETQYFGPGTRLLVL.

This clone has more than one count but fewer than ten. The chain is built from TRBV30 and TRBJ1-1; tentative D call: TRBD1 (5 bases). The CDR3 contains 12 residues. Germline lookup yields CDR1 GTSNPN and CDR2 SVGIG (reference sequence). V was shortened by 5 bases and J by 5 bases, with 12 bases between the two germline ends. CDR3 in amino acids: CAWARVGTEAFF. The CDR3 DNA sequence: TGTGCCTGGGCCAGGGTCGGGACTGAAGCTTTCTTT.

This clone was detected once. CDR3 in amino acids: CASGTGVNTIYF. The DNA for the CDR3 is TGTGCCAGCGGAACAGGGGTAAACACCATATATTTT. The V gene is TRBV2, the J gene TRBJ1-3; 7 bases are shared with TRBD1. V lost 8 bases to trimming and J lost 6 bases; unmatched junction nucleotides: 4. The length of the CDR3 is 12 residues. Germline-derived CDR1 and CDR2 are SNHLY and FYNNEI.

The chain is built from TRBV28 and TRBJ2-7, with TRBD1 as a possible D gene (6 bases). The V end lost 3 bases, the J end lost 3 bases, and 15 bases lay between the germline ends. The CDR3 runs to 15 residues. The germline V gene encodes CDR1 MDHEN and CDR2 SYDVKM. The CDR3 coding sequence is TGTGCCAGCAGTTTTAACAGGGCCATGGGCTACGAGCAGTACTTC. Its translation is CASSFNRAMGYEQYF.

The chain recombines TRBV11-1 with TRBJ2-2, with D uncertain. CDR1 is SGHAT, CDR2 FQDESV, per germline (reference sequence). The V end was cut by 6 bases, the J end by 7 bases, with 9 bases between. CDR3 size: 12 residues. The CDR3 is CASSRLGGELFF. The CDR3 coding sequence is TGTGCCAGCAGTCGACTTGGCGGGGAGCTGTTTTTT.

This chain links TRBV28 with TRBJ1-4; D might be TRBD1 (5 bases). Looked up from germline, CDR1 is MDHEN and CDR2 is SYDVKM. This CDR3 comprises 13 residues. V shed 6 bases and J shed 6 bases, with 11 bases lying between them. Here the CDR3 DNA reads TGTGCCAGCAGGTCGGGGGGATATGAAAAACTGTTTTTT. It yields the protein CASRSGGYEKLFF.

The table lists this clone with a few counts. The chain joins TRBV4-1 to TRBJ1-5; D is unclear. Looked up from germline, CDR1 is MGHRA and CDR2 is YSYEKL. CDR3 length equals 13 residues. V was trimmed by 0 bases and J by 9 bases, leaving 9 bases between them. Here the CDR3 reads CASSQERLAPQHF. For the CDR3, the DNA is TGCGCCAGCAGCCAAGAGCGGCTTGCGCCCCAGCATTTT.

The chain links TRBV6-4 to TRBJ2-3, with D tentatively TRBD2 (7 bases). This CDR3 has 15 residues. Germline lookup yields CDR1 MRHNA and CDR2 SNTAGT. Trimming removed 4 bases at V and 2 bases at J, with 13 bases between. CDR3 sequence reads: CASSGGGRFTDTQYF. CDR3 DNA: TGTGCCAGCAGTGGGGGGGGCAGATTCACAGATACGCAGTATTTT.